The subject of this entry is one T cell receptor (beta chain). This sample was included in a study of CD8 T cells in Susac syndrome. There are 12 residues in the CDR3. Germline V gene lookup returns CDR1 LNHDA and CDR2 SQIVND (reference sequence). The V end was cut by 5 bases, the J end by 5 bases, with 10 bases between. TCR beta was sequenced from blood CD8+ and CD4+ T cells. Healthy donors served as age- and sex-matched controls. Negative isolation yielded CD8+ and CD4+ T cells; FACS enriched TEMRA cells. Random hexamers were used to reverse transcribe about 0.5 to 1 ug of RNA. The immunoSEQ assay covered 54 Vbeta and 13 Jbeta segments for CDR3. One entry per CDR3 protein results from TCRdb running MiXCR on the immunoSEQ multiplex PCR reads. The sample consists of approximately 150,000 distinct CDR3 sequences, about 94% of them appearing once.

The sequenced sample was CD4+ T cells from PBMCs. The TCR was taken from a human donor in good health. The chain links TRBV19 to TRBJ2-7; no clear D. CDR3 coding DNA: TGTGCCAGTAGTGGTTCTGGGAACGAGCAGTACTTC. It codes for CASSGSGNEQYF.